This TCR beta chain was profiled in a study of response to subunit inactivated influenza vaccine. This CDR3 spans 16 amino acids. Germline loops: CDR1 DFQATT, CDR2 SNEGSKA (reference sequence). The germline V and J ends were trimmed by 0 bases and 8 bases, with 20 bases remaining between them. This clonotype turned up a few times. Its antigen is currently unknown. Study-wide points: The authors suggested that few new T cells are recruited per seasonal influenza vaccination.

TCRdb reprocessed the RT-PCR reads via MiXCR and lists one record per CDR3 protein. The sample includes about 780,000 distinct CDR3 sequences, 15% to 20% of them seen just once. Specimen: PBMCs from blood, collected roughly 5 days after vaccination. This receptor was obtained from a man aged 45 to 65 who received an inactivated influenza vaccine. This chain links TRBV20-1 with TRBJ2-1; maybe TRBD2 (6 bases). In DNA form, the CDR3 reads TGCAGTGCTAGAGATTCTGCAGCGGGTGATGACGATGAGCAGTTCTTC. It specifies CSARDSAAGDDDEQFF.